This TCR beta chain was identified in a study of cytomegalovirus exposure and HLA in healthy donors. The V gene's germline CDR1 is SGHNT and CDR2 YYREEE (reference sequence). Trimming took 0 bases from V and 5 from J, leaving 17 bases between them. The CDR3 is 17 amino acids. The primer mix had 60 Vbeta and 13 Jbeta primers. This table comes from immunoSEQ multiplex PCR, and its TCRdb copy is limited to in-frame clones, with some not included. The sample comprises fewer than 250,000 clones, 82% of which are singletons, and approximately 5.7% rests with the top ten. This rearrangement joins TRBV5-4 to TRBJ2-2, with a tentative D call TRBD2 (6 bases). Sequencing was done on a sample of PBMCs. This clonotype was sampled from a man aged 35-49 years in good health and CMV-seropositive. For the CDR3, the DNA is TGTGCCAGCAGCTTGGCGGGGACTCGGGCGCTGACCGGGGAGCTGTTTTTT. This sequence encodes CASSLAGTRALTGELFF.